This T cell receptor (beta chain) originates from a study of cytomegalovirus exposure and HLA in healthy donors. PCR primers comprised 60 Vbeta and 13 Jbeta primers. TCRdb keeps only in-frame clones here, not all; method: immunoSEQ multiplex PCR. The repertoire holds approximately 220,000 clones, with 83% as singletons. V was cut by 5 bases and J by 1 base, with 15 bases left in between. The length of the CDR3 is 16 residues. CDR1 is SGHAT, CDR2 FQNNGV, per germline. The TCR sequence derives from a girl under 18 in good health and CMV-seronegative. The sequencing input was PBMCs. The rearrangement links TRBV11-2 to TRBJ2-1; the D gene is possibly TRBD1 (6 bases). The CDR3 DNA reads TGTGCCAGCAGCACCCGGGACACAACTTCCTACAATGAGCAGTTCTTC. Encoded protein: CASSTRDTTSYNEQFF. The whole variable domain, filled in from reference TRBV11-2 and TRBJ2-1, reads EAGVAQSPRYKIIEKRQSVAFWCNPISGHATLYWYQQILGQGPKLLIQFQNNGVVDDSQLPKDRFSAERLKGVDSTLKIQPAKLEDSAVYLCASSTRDTTSYNEQFFGPGTRLTVL.